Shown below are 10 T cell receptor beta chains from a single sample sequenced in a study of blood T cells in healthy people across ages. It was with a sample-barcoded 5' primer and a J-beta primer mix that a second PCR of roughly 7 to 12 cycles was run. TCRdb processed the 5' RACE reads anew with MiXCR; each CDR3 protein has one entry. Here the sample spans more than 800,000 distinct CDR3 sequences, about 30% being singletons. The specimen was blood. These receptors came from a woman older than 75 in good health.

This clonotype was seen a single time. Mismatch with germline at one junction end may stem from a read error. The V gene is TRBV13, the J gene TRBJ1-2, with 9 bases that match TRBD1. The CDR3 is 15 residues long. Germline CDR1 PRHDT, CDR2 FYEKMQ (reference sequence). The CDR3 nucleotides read TGTGCCAGCAGCGAGACAGGGGGTCCGATTAACGGCTGCACCTTC. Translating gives CASSETGGPINGCTF.

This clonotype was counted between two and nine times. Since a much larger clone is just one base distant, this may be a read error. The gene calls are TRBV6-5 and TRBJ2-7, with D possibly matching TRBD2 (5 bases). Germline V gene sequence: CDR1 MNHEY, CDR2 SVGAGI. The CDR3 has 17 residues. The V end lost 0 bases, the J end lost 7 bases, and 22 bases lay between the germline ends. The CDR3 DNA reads TGTGCCAGCAGTTACTCGAGCAGCGGCAGCTCCTACAATGAGCAGTACTTC. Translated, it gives CASSYSSSGSSYNEQYF.

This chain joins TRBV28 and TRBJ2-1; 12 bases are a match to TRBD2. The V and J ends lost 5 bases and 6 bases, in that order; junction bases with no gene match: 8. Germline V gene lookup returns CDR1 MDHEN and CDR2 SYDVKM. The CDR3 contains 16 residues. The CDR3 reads CASSPTSGGLFNEQFF. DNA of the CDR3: TGTGCCAGCAGTCCTACTAGCGGGGGGCTTTTCAATGAGCAGTTCTTC.

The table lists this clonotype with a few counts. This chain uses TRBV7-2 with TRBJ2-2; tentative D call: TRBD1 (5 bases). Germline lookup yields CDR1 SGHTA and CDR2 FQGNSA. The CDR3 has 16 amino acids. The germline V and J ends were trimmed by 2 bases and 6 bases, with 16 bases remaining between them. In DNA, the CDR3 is TGTGCCAGCAGCTTAAGCAGGGCCGTGTCCTCCGGGGAGCTGTTTTTT. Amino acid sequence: CASSLSRAVSSGELFF.

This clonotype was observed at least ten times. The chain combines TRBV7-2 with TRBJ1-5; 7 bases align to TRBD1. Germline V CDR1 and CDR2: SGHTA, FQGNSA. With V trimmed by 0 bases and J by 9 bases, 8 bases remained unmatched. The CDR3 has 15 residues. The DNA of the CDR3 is TGTGCCAGCAGCTTAGCATGGGGACAGCTAGCGCCCCAGCATTTT. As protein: CASSLAWGQLAPQHF.

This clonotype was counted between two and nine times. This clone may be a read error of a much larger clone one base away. The CDR3, as DNA: TGCAGGGCTAAAGCAGGGACCTACGAGCAGTACTTC. Protein: CRAKAGTYEQYF. J is TRBJ2-5 and V is TRBV20-1; weak D call: TRBD1 (5 bases). The DNA matches TRBJ2-7 better at its end, which makes the J call doubtful. The length of the CDR3 is 12 residues. Germline CDR1 reads DFQATT; CDR2 reads SNEGSKA (reference sequence).

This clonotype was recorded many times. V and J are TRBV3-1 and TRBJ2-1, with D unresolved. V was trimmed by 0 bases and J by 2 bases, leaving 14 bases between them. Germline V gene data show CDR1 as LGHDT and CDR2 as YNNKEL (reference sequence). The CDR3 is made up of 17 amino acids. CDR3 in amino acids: CASSQDYPRPTYNEQFF. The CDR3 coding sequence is TGTGCCAGCAGCCAAGACTATCCCAGACCGACCTACAATGAGCAGTTCTTC.

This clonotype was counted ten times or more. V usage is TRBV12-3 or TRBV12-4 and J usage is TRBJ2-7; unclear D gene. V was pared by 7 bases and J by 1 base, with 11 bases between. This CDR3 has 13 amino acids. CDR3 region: CASKLGISYEQYF. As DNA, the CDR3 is TGTGCCAGCAAGTTGGGAATTTCCTACGAGCAGTACTTC.

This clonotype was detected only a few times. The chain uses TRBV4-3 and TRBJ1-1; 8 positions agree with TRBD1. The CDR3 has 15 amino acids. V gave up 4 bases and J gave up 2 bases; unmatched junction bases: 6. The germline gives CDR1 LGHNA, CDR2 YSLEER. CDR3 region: CASSRSTGDNTEAFF. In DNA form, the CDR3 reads TGCGCCAGCAGCCGTTCGACAGGGGATAACACTGAAGCTTTCTTT.

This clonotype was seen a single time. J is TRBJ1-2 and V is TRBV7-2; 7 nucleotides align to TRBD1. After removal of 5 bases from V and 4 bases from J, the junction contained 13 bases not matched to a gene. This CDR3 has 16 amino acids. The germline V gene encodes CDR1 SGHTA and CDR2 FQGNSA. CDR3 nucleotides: TGTGCCAGCAGCCCCCGATTGGGACAGACGCTCTATGGCTACACCTTC. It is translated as CASSPRLGQTLYGYTF.